The 25 T cell receptor beta chains below come from one sample, sequenced in a study of neurological immune-mediated disorders. TCRdb fed the 5' RACE reads into MiXCR, producing one record per CDR3 protein. The table includes tens of thousands of distinct CDR3 sequences, approximately 3.8% detected once. Sequences were obtained from PBMCs. The receptor source for this set is a man in his thirties or forties with multiple sclerosis.

Ten or more counts support this clonotype. V is TRBV11-2 and J is TRBJ2-5, with a tentative D call TRBD2 (6 bases). CDR3 length: 14 residues. Trimming cost V 2 bases and J 3 bases, with 10 bases left between them. CDR1 SGHAT and CDR2 FQNNGV come from the germline V gene. This CDR3 reads CASSLSGLEETQYF. CDR3 DNA sequence: TGTGCCAGCAGCTTATCGGGACTGGAAGAGACCCAGTACTTC.

This clonotype was recorded a few times. V is TRBV11-2 and J is TRBJ1-1, with D maybe TRBD1 (5 bases). The CDR3 totals 14 residues. Germline values: CDR1 SGHAT, CDR2 FQNNGV. The ends were cut back, 1 base at V and 5 bases at J, with 11 bases in the middle. CDR3 residues: CASSLARGETEAFF. In DNA form, the CDR3 reads TGTGCCAGCAGCTTAGCCCGAGGGGAAACTGAAGCTTTCTTT. Supplemented by reference TRBV11-2 and TRBJ1-1, the full variable domain reads EAGVAQSPRYKIIEKRQSVAFWCNPISGHATLYWYQQILGQGPKLLIQFQNNGVVDDSQLPKDRFSAERLKGVDSTLKIQPAKLEDSAVYLCASSLARGETEAFFGQGTRLTVV.

This clonotype was counted a few times. V usage is TRBV29-1 and J usage is TRBJ2-3; D is possibly TRBD2 (6 bases). V lost 0 bases to trimming and J lost 3 bases, with 16 bases between them. CDR3 length equals 16 residues. Germline V lookup: CDR1 SQVTM, CDR2 ANQGSEA. Here the CDR3 DNA reads TGCAGCGTTGAAGAGCGAGGAGGGATAAGTACAGATACGCAGTATTTT. Its protein is CSVEERGGISTDTQYF.

This clonotype has ten or more counts. The CDR3 spells CASSGDRANTIYF. DNA for the CDR3: TGTGCCAGCAGCGGGGACAGGGCGAACACCATATATTTT. The chain recombines TRBV6-5 with TRBJ1-3; 9 bases map to TRBD1. The CDR3 has 13 residues. J was trimmed by 7 bases and V by 6 bases; bases with no gene match: 4. Germline values: CDR1 MNHEY, CDR2 SVGAGI.

This clonotype was seen ten or more times. The rearrangement links TRBV29-1 to TRBJ2-2, with TRBD2 as a possible D gene (6 bases). Trimming removed 3 bases at V and 0 bases at J, with 8 bases between. Germline loops: CDR1 SQVTM, CDR2 ANQGSEA. This CDR3 is built from 14 residues. CDR3 amino acids: CSVEAGTNTGELFF. CDR3 nucleotide sequence: TGCAGCGTTGAGGCGGGGACGAACACCGGGGAGCTGTTTTTT.

Ten or more counts support this clonotype. The rearrangement joins TRBV5-4 to TRBJ1-1, with D tentatively TRBD1 (6 bases). The CDR3 extends over 14 amino acids. CDR1 SGHNT and CDR2 YYREEE come from the germline V gene (reference sequence). V lost 2 bases to trimming and J lost 1 base, with 9 bases between them. CDR3 coding DNA: TGTGCCAGCAGCTTAGGGGGGCAGAACACTGAAGCTTTCTTT. Its protein product is CASSLGGQNTEAFF.

V gene TRBV28 combines with J gene TRBJ2-7, with a possible D match to TRBD1 (5 bases). The CDR3 is made up of 15 amino acids. Trimming shortened V by 5 bases and J by 0 bases, and 14 bases separated the two germline ends. Germline values: CDR1 MDHEN, CDR2 SYDVKM. CDR3 nucleotides: TGTGCCAGCAGTCCGGGCGGACAAATCTCCTACGAGCAGTACTTC. It is translated as CASSPGGQISYEQYF.

This clonotype was seen ten or more times. The chain recombines TRBV6-1 with TRBJ2-1; a weak D match, TRBD1 (5 bases). The V gene lost 2 bases and the J gene lost 8 bases, with 16 bases spanning the gap. CDR1 and CDR2 (germline): MNHNS, SASEGT. The CDR3 runs to 15 residues. CDR3 bases: TGTGCCAGCAGTGAATCTGGGGCGCTCCGCCATGAGCAGTTCTTC. Translation: CASSESGALRHEQFF.

V gene TRBV19 combines with J gene TRBJ1-6, with a weak D call TRBD1 (5 bases). V was shortened by 3 bases and J by 10 bases, with 13 bases between the two germline ends. This CDR3 has 14 amino acids. Looked up from germline, CDR1 is LNHDA and CDR2 is SQIVND (reference sequence). In DNA, the CDR3 is TGTGCCAGTAGTATTGGGGGAATCGAGTCACCCCTCCACTTT. It translates to CASSIGGIESPLHF.

This clonotype has a handful of counts. The rearrangement joins TRBV7-2 to TRBJ2-1; the match to TRBD2 covers 11 bases. CDR3 length: 17 amino acids. J was trimmed by 6 bases and V by 5 bases; bases with no gene match: 12. Germline CDR1 and CDR2: SGHTA and FQGNSA. The CDR3 nucleotides are TGTGCCAGCAGCCACCGAACCCGTAGCGGGGGGGCCAATGAGCAGTTCTTC. Amino acids: CASSHRTRSGGANEQFF.

This clonotype was observed at least ten times. The V gene is TRBV28, the J gene TRBJ2-1; 8 bases agree with TRBD2. The junction had 8 bases not matched to a gene; V was cut back by 6 bases and J by 4 bases. Germline V gives CDR1 MDHEN, CDR2 SYDVKM. This CDR3 is built from 15 residues. The CDR3 DNA reads as TGTGCCAGCAGGGCCGGGACTAGGACTTACAATGAGCAGTTCTTC. This encodes CASRAGTRTYNEQFF. Full variable domain (remainder filled in from reference TRBV28 and TRBJ2-1): DVKVTQSSRYLVKRTGEKVFLECVQDMDHENMFWYRQDPGLGLRLIYFSYDVKMKEKGDIPEGYSVSREKKERFSLILESASTNQTSMYLCASRAGTRTYNEQFFGPGTRLTVL.

At least ten counts were recorded for this clonotype. The chain has TRBV28 and TRBJ2-7; possibly TRBD2 for D (7 bases). Trimming shortened V by 5 bases and J by 3 bases, and 11 bases separated the two germline ends. Looked up from germline, CDR1 is MDHEN and CDR2 is SYDVKM. The CDR3 is made up of 13 amino acids. This chain's CDR3 is CASSTGRGYEQYF. CDR3 DNA: TGTGCCAGCAGTACAGGGAGGGGCTACGAGCAGTACTTC.

The rearrangement uses TRBV4-1 and TRBJ2-7; D is perhaps TRBD1 (5 bases). Trimming took 2 bases from V and 1 from J, leaving 15 bases between them. This CDR3 spans 16 amino acids. CDR1 and CDR2 (germline): MGHRA, YSYEKL. As DNA, the CDR3 is TGCGCCAGCAGCCAAATTCAGGGTAGGGGTTCCTACGAGCAGTACTTC. Encoded protein: CASSQIQGRGSYEQYF.

The sample holds many counts of this clonotype. The chain combines TRBV5-1 with TRBJ2-1; maybe TRBD2 (6 bases). The CDR3 sequence is 14 residues long. Germline CDR1 reads SGHRS; CDR2 reads YFSETQ. Trimming took off 4 bases at V and 9 bases at J, with 17 bases between the two ends. CDR3 coding DNA: TGCGCCAGCAGCCCCTCCTCCGGGGGAAGTGAGCAGTTCTTC. Its protein product is CASSPSSGGSEQFF.

With regard to this clonotype: Relative to the germline gene, one junction end is altered; a read error may explain this. The V call is TRBV20-1, the J call TRBJ1-5, with a tentative D call TRBD1 (5 bases). There are 12 residues in the CDR3. Germline V gives CDR1 DFQATT, CDR2 SNEGSKA (reference sequence). The CDR3 sequence: CSASGGNQPQNF. The CDR3 DNA follows: TGCAGTGCTAGTGGGGGAAATCAGCCCCAGAATTTT.

About this clonotype: A much larger clone lies one base from this, so it may be a read error. DNA of the CDR3: TGCGCCAGCAGCGTTGACCCGGGACAGTCTCACTATGGCTGCACCTTC. Translated, it gives CASSVDPGQSHYGCTF. The rearrangement links TRBV5-1 to TRBJ1-2, with TRBD1 identical over 7 bases. The CDR3 runs to 16 residues. CDR1 and CDR2 (germline): SGHRS, YFSETQ.

The sample holds many counts of this clonotype. The rearrangement links TRBV7-6 to TRBJ2-7; the match to TRBD1 covers 7 bases. The CDR3 has 15 amino acids. V was clipped by 4 bases and J by 4 bases; unmatched bases: 10. Germline V CDR1 and CDR2: SGHVS, FNYEAQ. CDR3 amino acids: CASSYGDSGDYEQYF. The CDR3 coding sequence is TGTGCCAGCAGCTACGGGGACAGCGGCGATTACGAGCAGTACTTC.

Note on this clonotype: It is likely a read error, because the conserved phenylalanine at the end of the CDR3 is missing. The chain uses TRBV6-5 and TRBJ2-7; D is undetermined. The CDR3 contains 13 residues. The V gene lost 8 bases and the J gene lost 3 bases, with 14 bases spanning the gap. CDR1 is MNHEY, CDR2 SVGAGI, per germline. CDR3 in amino acids: CASARQNHYEQYN. The CDR3 region has the DNA TGTGCCAGCGCCCGGCAGAATCACTACGAGCAGTACAAC.

This clonotype occurred many times. The V and J genes are TRBV6-5 and TRBJ2-1, with TRBD2 matching over 8 bases. Trimming at V came to 5 bases and at J to 7 bases, leaving 10 bases not matched to a gene. The germline V gene encodes CDR1 MNHEY and CDR2 SVGAGI. The CDR3 spans 15 residues. The CDR3 here is CASSRGGTLGNEQFF. Written as DNA, the CDR3 is TGTGCCAGCAGTCGGGGGGGGACATTGGGGAATGAGCAGTTCTTC.

This clonotype was picked up many times. The V call is TRBV29-1, the J call TRBJ2-3; D is possibly TRBD1 (7 bases). CDR1 and CDR2 from the germline V gene are SQVTM and ANQGSEA. V lost 5 bases, J lost 2 bases, and 17 bases lay in between. The CDR3 length is 15 residues. The DNA for the CDR3 is TGCAGCGTTCGGGAGACAGGGAAACTCACAGATACGCAGTATTTT. Translated, it gives CSVRETGKLTDTQYF.

At least ten counts were recorded for this clonotype. The chain couples TRBV5-6 to TRBJ1-5, with TRBD1 identical over 7 bases. Germline trimming cut 1 base from V and 5 bases from J; bases unmatched to any gene: 3. This CDR3 spans 14 amino acids. CDR1 is SGHDT and CDR2 is YYEEEE in the germline V gene. The CDR3 sequence is CASSLLTGYQPQHF. The CDR3 DNA reads as TGTGCCAGCAGCTTGTTGACAGGGTATCAGCCCCAGCATTTT.

There are many counts of this clonotype. This sequence joins TRBV27 and TRBJ2-7, with 7 bases lining up with TRBD2. The CDR3 totals 16 residues. CDR1 MNHEY and CDR2 SMNVEV come from the germline V gene (reference sequence). Germline trimming cut 4 bases from V and 1 base from J; bases unmatched to any gene: 10. DNA for the CDR3: TGTGCCAGCAGTTCCCCTGGGGGAGGGCTTTCCTACGAGCAGTACTTC. It codes for CASSSPGGGLSYEQYF.

This clonotype was seen a few times. The chain joins TRBV20-1 to TRBJ2-1, with D perhaps matching TRBD2 (6 bases). The CDR3 is 11 amino acids. V was cut by 5 bases and J by 14 bases, with 16 bases left in between. Looked up from germline, CDR1 is DFQATT and CDR2 is SNEGSKA (reference sequence). The CDR3 loop reads CSAQRGSSEFF. The DNA of the CDR3 is TGCAGTGCTCAACGGGGGAGTTCAGAGTTCTTC.

This clonotype was recorded at least ten times. The chain recombines TRBV9 with TRBJ1-2; 8 bases fit TRBD1. The CDR3 runs 13 residues. Germline V gives CDR1 SGDLS, CDR2 YYNGEE. V lost 3 bases, J lost 6 bases, and 4 bases stayed unmatched. The CDR3 region has the DNA TGTGCCAGCAGCGGCCCGGACAGGGATGGCTACACCTTC. It specifies CASSGPDRDGYTF.

This clonotype has a count of ten or more. V gene TRBV5-1 combines with J gene TRBJ2-7; TRBD2 aligns across 12 bases. Germline assignment: CDR1 SGHRS and CDR2 YFSETQ. The CDR3 length is 15 residues. The junction had 7 bases not matched to a gene; V was cut back by 4 bases and J by 5 bases. CDR3 sequence reads: CASSMETSGSDEQYF. CDR3 sequence (DNA): TGCGCCAGCAGCATGGAGACTAGCGGGAGTGACGAGCAGTACTTC.